A selection of T cell receptor beta chains follows, all from one sample in a study of cytomegalovirus exposure and HLA in healthy donors. The method was immunoSEQ multiplex PCR; TCRdb's version includes in-frame clones alone and lacks a portion of them. The table lists 200,000 or so clones, approximately 84% of them singletons. Source material: PBMCs. All receptors derive from a girl less than two years old in good health and CMV-seronegative. CDR3s include the opening cysteine and the closing phenylalanine or tryptophan. A D gene is named only where the DNA matches it firmly. Not every row has a clone size; where given, it reads once, few, many or a size class.

NA	NA	TRBJ1-1	TRBV29-1	TGCAGCGTTGCCTATCGGGGGGTTTCGAACACTGAAGCTTTCTTT	CSVAYRGVSNTEAFF
NA	TRBD1	TRBJ1-2	TRBV7-3	TGTGCCAGCAGCCCCCGACAGGGGACTCTCTATGGCTACACCTTC	CASSPRQGTLYGYTF
NA	TRBD2	TRBJ2-1	TRBV18	TGTGCCAGCTCACCTGACGGGGGGAGTTTTTACAATGAGCAGTTCTTC	CASSPDGGSFYNEQFF
once	TRBD1	TRBJ1-2	TRBV28	TGTGCCAGCAGTCTCCCTGACAGGGGCAATGGCTACACCTTC	CASSLPDRGNGYTF
NA	TRBD2	TRBJ2-7	TRBV5-1	TGCGCCAGCTCACCGACTAGCTTCTACGAGCAGTACTTC	CASSPTSFYEQYF
NA	NA	TRBJ2-3	TRBV30	TGTGCCTGGAGCCACGGAGGGGCCTTTCACCAGTATTTT	CAWSHGGAFHQYF
NA	NA	TRBJ1-1	TRBV18	TGTGCCAGCTCACCAACCACAGGGCAGAACACTGAAGCTTTCTTT	CASSPTTGQNTEAFF
few	TRBD2	TRBJ2-4	TRBV6-6	TGTGCCAGCAGTTATAGCGGGATGGTGGCCAAAAACATTCAGTACTTC	CASSYSGMVAKNIQYF
NA	NA	TRBJ2-1	TRBV19	TGTGCCAGCTATTCCCCCGGGACTGATCCTCACGATGAGCAGTTCTTC	CASYSPGTDPHDEQFF
once	TRBD1	TRBJ1-2	TRBV29-1	TGCAGCGTTGTCCCCGCCTCGGGACAGGCTTACTATGGCTACACCTTC	CSVVPASGQAYYGYTF
NA	NA	TRBJ2-5	TRBV5-1	TGCGCCAGCAGCTTTGCAGGGGAAGAGACCCAGTACTTC	CASSFAGEETQYF
NA	TRBD2	TRBJ2-6	TRBV19	TGTGCCAGTAGACCGGGACTAGTTTTATCTGGGGCCAACGTCCTGACTTTC	CASRPGLVLSGANVLTF
NA	NA	TRBJ1-2	TRBV30	TGTGCCTGGAGTGTAACCGGGGGATCAGGCTACACCTTC	CAWSVTGGSGYTF
once	NA	TRBJ2-1	TRBV7-9	TGTGCCAGCAGCTTAGGGCCAATTGGTGAGCAGTTCTTC	CASSLGPIGEQFF
NA	TRBD2	TRBJ2-3	TRBV9	TGTGCCAGCAGCTCCTTAGCGGGAAGGTCAGATACGCAGTATTTT	CASSSLAGRSDTQYF
few	TRBD1	TRBJ1-2	TRBV6-1	TGTGCCAGCAGTGAAGCGCGCAGGGGGCATGGCTACACCTTC	CASSEARRGHGYTF
NA	TRBD1	TRBJ2-7	TRBV5-1	TGCGCCAGCAGATTGGGGGGACAGGGCCCCTACGAGCAGTACTTC	CASRLGGQGPYEQYF
NA	NA	TRBJ2-3	TRBV9	TGTGCCAGCAGCGTAGCCCCCGTAGGGACAAATACGCAGTATTTT	CASSVAPVGTNTQYF
NA	NA	TRBJ2-7	TRBV5-1	TGCGCCAGCAGTTATAGTCCTGCCGGGTCCTCCTACGAGCAGTACTTC	CASSYSPAGSSYEQYF
NA	TRBD1	TRBJ1-1	TRBV5-5	TGTGCCAGCAGCTGGACCGGGACAGTTATGAACACTGAAGCTTTCTTT	CASSWTGTVMNTEAFF
few	TRBD2	TRBJ2-7	TRBV7-9	TGTGCCAGCAGCTTACTTCCTAGCGGGAGCAGCGAGCAGTACTTC	CASSLLPSGSSEQYF
NA	NA	TRBJ2-3	TRBV2	TGTGCCAGATCTGGACTTTCAGATACGCAGTATTTT	CARSGLSDTQYF
NA	TRBD1	TRBJ1-5	TRBV27	TGTGCCAGCAGTTTAAACTTGGGACAGGGGAATCAGCCCCAGCATTTT	CASSLNLGQGNQPQHF
once	NA	TRBJ2-7	TRBV6-5	TGTGCCAGCAGTTACTCGACGGGGGTCAGCTCCTACGAGCAGTACTTC	CASSYSTGVSSYEQYF
NA	NA	TRBJ2-3	TRBV4-1	TGCGCCAGCAGCTATCTACGGGATACGCAGTATTTT	CASSYLRDTQYF
once	NA	TRBJ2-5	TRBV7-9	TGTGCCAGCAGCTTAGGGGCTGAGGAGACCCAGTACTTC	CASSLGAEETQYF
NA	TRBD1	TRBJ2-7	TRBV7-8	TGTGCCAGCAGCTTCTTAAACCGGGACAGAGCCTACGAGCAGTACTTC	CASSFLNRDRAYEQYF
NA	NA	TRBJ1-5	TRBV6-5	TGTGCCAGCAGTTATCAGGCCCATCAGCCCCAGCATTTT	CASSYQAHQPQHF
NA	TRBD1	TRBJ2-7	TRBV29-1	TGCAGCGTTAGGACAGGGGGCTACGAGCAGTACTTC	CSVRTGGYEQYF
NA	NA	TRBJ2-1	TRBV18	TGTGCCAGCTCACCCGCTTCCGGACAGCGCTGCCTCTTC	CASSPASGQRCLF
NA	NA	TRBJ1-6	TRBV9	TGTGCCAGCAGCGGGGGATCAGGGGCGAATTCACCCCTCCACTTT	CASSGGSGANSPLHF
NA	NA	TRBJ1-2	TRBV13	TGTGCCAGCATCAAAAACAGGGATGGCTACACCTTC	CASIKNRDGYTF
once	TRBD2	TRBJ2-7	TRBV2	TGTGCCAGCAGTGAAGGGCGGGGGGGGTACGAGCAGTACTTC	CASSEGRGGYEQYF
NA	NA	TRBJ2-4	TRBV27	TGTGCCAGCAGTTTAAAATGGCAGGGGAGAGCCAAAAACATTCAGTACTTC	CASSLKWQGRAKNIQYF
NA	TRBD2	TRBJ2-2	TRBV29-1	TGCAGCGTGCCCGGGTCAAGGTTCGCGGGAGTCACCGGGGAGCTGTTTTTT	CSVPGSRFAGVTGELFF
NA	NA	TRBJ2-2	TRBV6-1	TGTGCCAGCAGTGATGTTGGGGGCGCGAACACCGGGGAGCTGTTTTTT	CASSDVGGANTGELFF
NA	NA	TRBJ2-1	TRBV4-1	TGCGCCAGCAGCCCCCATAACGGTGAGCAGTTCTTC	CASSPHNGEQFF
NA	TRBD2	TRBJ2-7	TRBV10-2	TGCGCCAGCAGTGAATGGCGGGAGGTGGGGGCCTACGAGCAGTACTTC	CASSEWREVGAYEQYF
NA	NA	TRBJ1-2	TRBV7-2	TGTGCCAGCAGCCCCCAACGCGGCCGGGAACGATATGGCTACACCTTC	CASSPQRGRERYGYTF
NA	NA	TRBJ2-4	TRBV4-2	TGTGCCAGCAGCCAAGTGGGTGGGTACACTATCATTCAGTACTTC	CASSQVGGYTIIQYF
NA	NA	TRBJ2-1	TRBV7-3	TGTGCCAGCAGCACATCTAGCAAGGGTGAGCAGTTCTTC	CASSTSSKGEQFF
NA	TRBD2	TRBJ2-3	TRBV4-3	TGCGCCAGCAGCCAAGACGGGGGACTAGCGGGGGATTTT	CASSQDGGLAGDF
NA	NA	TRBJ1-1	TRBV4-1	TGCGCCAGCAGCCAAGGCAGGGGACCTTTCGGCACTGAAGCTTTCTTT	CASSQGRGPFGTEAFF
few	NA	TRBJ2-5	TRBV30	TGTGCCTGGAACTACCAAGAGACCCAGTACTTC	CAWNYQETQYF
NA	TRBD1	TRBJ1-5	TRBV5-1	TGCGCCAGCAGCCTGACAGGGTCAGATCAGCCCCAGCATTTT	CASSLTGSDQPQHF
NA	NA	TRBJ1-2	TRBV7-8	TGTGCCAGCAGCTTAACCTACGTGGGCTACACCTTC	CASSLTYVGYTF
NA	TRBD1	TRBJ2-1	TRBV29-1	TGCAGCGCTCCCCCACAGGGGGCAAACAATGAGCAGTTCTTC	CSAPPQGANNEQFF
NA	NA	TRBJ1-2	TRBV18	TGTGCCAGCTCACCATCCTCGCCCCGGGATGGCTACACCTTC	CASSPSSPRDGYTF
NA	NA	TRBJ2-1	TRBV7-9	TGTGCCAGCAGCTTAGTCGGGGAGAGGGAGCAGTTCTTC	CASSLVGEREQFF
NA	NA	TRBJ2-5	TRBV5-1	TGCGCCAGCAGCGGTGGGGGGGCGGAGGAGACCCAGTACTTC	CASSGGGAEETQYF
NA	NA	TRBJ2-1	TRBV27	TGTGCCAGCAGTTTCGGCGGGACTTACAATGAGCAGTTCTTC	CASSFGGTYNEQFF
NA	NA	TRBJ1-1	TRBV11-2	TGTGCCAGCAGCTTAGTTTTAACGGGAGGGACTGAAGCTTTCTTT	CASSLVLTGGTEAFF
once	NA	TRBJ2-7	TRBV18	TGTGCCAGCTCACCGGGCAGGGGAATTTTAGGCGAGCAGTACTTC	CASSPGRGILGEQYF
few	NA	TRBJ2-7	TRBV11-2	TGTGCCAGCAGCTTAGTCTACGAGCAGTACTTC	CASSLVYEQYF
NA	NA	TRBJ2-7	TRBV4-3	TGCGCCAGCAGCCAAGGGCCAGAGGCGCGGTACGAGCAGTACTTC	CASSQGPEARYEQYF
NA	TRBD2	TRBJ2-3	TRBV4-1	TGCGCCAGCAGAAAACTAGCGGGGGGGCTCACAGATACGCAGTATTTT	CASRKLAGGLTDTQYF
NA	NA	TRBJ1-4	TRBV9	TGTGCCAGCAGCGTAGGGCGGGGGACTAATGAAAAACTGTTTTTT	CASSVGRGTNEKLFF
NA	TRBD1	TRBJ1-5	TRBV27	TGTGCCAGCAGTTTATCGGGGACAGGGGGGTCTCGGCAGCCCCAGCATTTT	CASSLSGTGGSRQPQHF
NA	NA	TRBJ2-1	TRBV6-5	TGTGCCACCTCTTCTCCGCGGGGTGAGCAGTTCTTC	CATSSPRGEQFF